One sample yielded the 19 T cell receptor beta chains listed below, sequenced in a study of blood T cell repertoires in COVID-19 (dated by TCRdb to 2018 to 2021). Library prep was done by the immunoSEQ multiplex PCR assay. Entries here come from immuneACCESS through TCRdb and include only in-frame sequences with V and J called. Some clones fail to appear in such tables; in the studies checked, an unresolved V gene covers under half of the shortfall, and the cause of the remainder is unknown. Within this sample are 200,000 to 250,000 clones, with roughly 85% of them counted one time only. Jointly, the top ten make up approximately 3.2% of the sample. Specimen: peripheral blood. These receptors were taken from a woman aged 18 to 35 with acute or convalescent COVID-19.

The J gene is TRBJ2-5, the V gene TRBV2, with TRBD1 matching over 7 bases. Germline CDR1 and CDR2: SNHLY and FYNNEI. The CDR3 contains 13 residues. V shed 4 bases, J shed 5 bases, and the junction held 4 bases outside the gene matches. The CDR3 nucleotides are TGTGCCAGCAGTGGAGGGGGCGCGGAGACCCAGTACTTC. It translates to CASSGGGAETQYF.

This chain joins TRBV10-3 and TRBJ1-5, with 11 bases that match TRBD1. Germline V gene sequence: CDR1 ENHRY, CDR2 SYGVKD. This CDR3 has 13 amino acids. The V segment lost 9 bases and the J segment 7 bases; nucleotides outside the gene matches: 5. CDR3 residues: CAIRDRGGQPQHF. The CDR3 nucleotides are TGTGCCATTAGGGACAGGGGGGGACAGCCCCAGCATTTT.

This clone was observed a handful of times. The chain combines TRBV19 with TRBJ1-1; D gene uncertain. This CDR3 comprises 13 residues. CDR1 LNHDA and CDR2 SQIVND come from the germline V gene (reference sequence). The germline V and J ends were trimmed by 5 bases and 0 bases, with 7 bases remaining between them. The CDR3 DNA reads TGTGCCAGTAGTTCTCAGATGAACACTGAAGCTTTCTTT. Translating gives CASSSQMNTEAFF. Looking up the rest from reference TRBV19 and TRBJ1-1 gives the full variable domain: DGGITQSPKYLFRKEGQNVTLSCEQNLNHDAMYWYRQDPGQGLRLIYYSQIVNDFQKGDIAEGYSVSREKKESFPLTVTSAQKNPTAFYLCASSSQMNTEAFFGQGTRLTVV.

The chain carries TRBV27 and TRBJ2-2, with D possibly being TRBD1 (6 bases). With 4 bases removed from V and 4 bases from J, the gap between germline ends came to 22 bases. This CDR3 is 18 amino acids long. Germline V gene sequence: CDR1 MNHEY, CDR2 SMNVEV (reference sequence). The CDR3 spells CASSSTIGKTGGTGELFF. CDR3 nucleotides: TGTGCCAGCAGTTCAACTATAGGAAAGACAGGTGGCACCGGGGAGCTGTTTTTT.

The gene calls are TRBV3-1 (or the pseudogene TRBV3-2) and TRBJ2-5, with 8 positions matching TRBD2. V lost 0 bases to trimming and J lost 0 bases; unmatched junction nucleotides: 9. CDR1 LGHDT and CDR2 YNNKEL come from the germline V gene (reference sequence). CDR3 length: 18 residues. For the CDR3, the DNA is TGTGCCAGCAGCCAAGACCGGGGGACTAGGGTGTACCAAGAGACCCAGTACTTC. It encodes CASSQDRGTRVYQETQYF.

V gene TRBV5-4 combines with J gene TRBJ1-6; D unclear. V lost 5 bases to trimming and J lost 0 bases, with 12 bases between them. Germline loops: CDR1 SGHNT, CDR2 YYREEE (reference sequence). The CDR3 consists of 16 residues. DNA of the CDR3: TGTGCCAGCAGTTCTTGGCAAAGCTCCTATAATTCACCCCTCCACTTT. Protein product: CASSSWQSSYNSPLHF. Full variable domain (rest looked up from reference TRBV5-4 and TRBJ1-6): ETGVTQSPTHLIKTRGQQVTLRCSSQSGHNTVSWYQQALGQGPQFIFQYYREEENGRGNFPPRFSGLQFPNYSSELNVNALELDDSALYLCASSSWQSSYNSPLHFGNGTRLTVT.

This clone was seen only a few times. J is TRBJ1-6 and V is TRBV6-5; D call uncertain. Germline-derived CDR1 and CDR2 are MNHEY and SVGAGI. The V and J ends lost 3 bases and 7 bases respectively, with 10 bases between them. The length of the CDR3 is 14 residues. The CDR3 region is CASSYSGGNSPLHF. The CDR3 nucleotides read TGTGCCAGCAGTTATAGTGGAGGCAATTCACCCCTCCACTTT.

This clone was found a few times. The chain combines TRBV5-5 with TRBJ1-2; D is possibly TRBD1 (5 bases). CDR1 is SGHKS, CDR2 YYEKEE, per germline (reference sequence). V was clipped by 0 bases and J by 4 bases, with 10 bases between them. The CDR3 runs 14 residues. The CDR3 DNA reads as TGTGCCAGCAGCTTGGACCAGGGAACCTATGGCTACACCTTC. Translating it yields CASSLDQGTYGYTF.

The CDR3 protein is CASSQATGGSEAFF. The CDR3 bases are TGTGCCAGCAGCCAAGCGACAGGGGGCTCTGAAGCTTTCTTT. The chain carries TRBV14 and TRBJ1-1; 10 bases are a match to TRBD1. The CDR3 consists of 14 residues. Germline assignment: CDR1 SGHDN and CDR2 FVKESK. The trim removed 1 base at V and 6 bases at J, leaving 2 bases unmatched.

V usage is TRBV4-3 and J usage is TRBJ2-2; TRBD2 might be the D (5 bases). V dropped 0 bases and J dropped 6 bases, with 20 bases sitting between them. This CDR3 is 18 amino acids long. CDR1 is LGHNA and CDR2 is YSLEER in the germline V gene. The CDR3 spells CASSQDTGLGRKSGELFF. CDR3 nucleotides: TGCGCCAGCAGCCAAGATACTGGACTCGGTAGAAAATCCGGGGAGCTGTTTTTT.

This clone appeared a single time. The chain uses TRBV25-1 and TRBJ2-4, with D tentatively TRBD2 (5 bases). Trimming removed 0 bases at V and 0 bases at J, with 12 bases between. Per the germline V gene, CDR1 is MGHDK and CDR2 is SYGVNS. This CDR3 spans 17 amino acids. This CDR3 is CASSEYGQDLAKNIQYF. The CDR3, as DNA: TGTGCCAGCAGTGAATATGGGCAGGACTTAGCCAAAAACATTCAGTACTTC.

The rearrangement links TRBV6-1 to TRBJ2-7; 14 nucleotides align to TRBD2. CDR1 and CDR2 (germline): MNHNS, SASEGT. This CDR3 has 15 amino acids. V was pared by 3 bases and J by 6 bases, with 4 bases of the junction left unmatched. DNA for the CDR3: TGTGCCAGCAGTGACGGGACTAGCGGGAGACTCGAGCAGTACTTC. Translating gives CASSDGTSGRLEQYF.

This clone was picked up a small number of times. V and J are TRBV28 and TRBJ1-5; 7 bases align to TRBD1. The CDR3 is 15 amino acids. Germline CDR1 MDHEN, CDR2 SYDVKM. V was clipped by 6 bases and J by 5 bases; unmatched bases: 10. CDR3: CASRSPQGQHQPQHF. The DNA for the CDR3 is TGTGCCAGCAGATCCCCCCAGGGACAGCATCAGCCCCAGCATTTT.

This sequence joins TRBV4-3 and TRBJ2-3; 10 bases map to TRBD2. CDR1 LGHNA and CDR2 YSLEER come from the germline V gene. The V segment lost 4 bases and the J segment 6 bases; nucleotides outside the gene matches: 10. CDR3 length: 16 amino acids. The CDR3 here is CASSPRAGGPRDTQYF. The DNA for the CDR3 is TGCGCCAGCAGCCCCAGAGCGGGAGGGCCAAGGGATACGCAGTATTTT.

The V call is TRBV13, the J call TRBJ1-4; TRBD1 matches at 10 bases. CDR3 size: 17 residues. The germline V gene has CDR1 PRHDT and CDR2 FYEKMQ (reference sequence). The trim removed 5 bases at V and 5 bases at J, leaving 11 bases unmatched. The chain's CDR3 is CASSLVPTGGPNEKLFF. The CDR3 DNA reads as TGTGCCAGCAGCCTGGTACCGACAGGGGGCCCCAATGAAAAACTGTTTTTT.

The chain carries TRBV11-3 and TRBJ2-2, with D tentatively TRBD2 (6 bases). CDR1 is SGHNT, CDR2 YENEEA, per germline. V was trimmed by 5 bases and J by 5 bases, leaving 9 bases between them. CDR3 size: 13 residues. The CDR3 loop reads CASSPDYTGELFF. The CDR3 DNA sequence: TGTGCCAGCAGCCCGGACTATACCGGGGAGCTGTTTTTT.

Concerning this clone itself: One end of the junction is discordant with germline, which a read error may explain. The chain couples TRBV5-1 to TRBJ2-5; perhaps TRBD1 as D (6 bases). Germline V gives CDR1 SGHRS, CDR2 YFSETQ. The length of the CDR3 is 15 residues. CDR3 coding DNA: TGCGCCAGCACCTTGAGGGGGTCGGTCCAAGAGACCCAGTACTTC. It yields the protein CASTLRGSVQETQYF.

This clone was recorded many times. The chain recombines TRBV28 with TRBJ1-6; 7 bases fit TRBD1. The CDR3 extends over 17 amino acids. The V gene's germline CDR1 is MDHEN and CDR2 SYDVKM. Germline trimming cut 6 bases from V and 4 bases from J; bases unmatched to any gene: 12. The CDR3 here is CASRTGASIDYNSPLHF. The CDR3 DNA sequence: TGTGCCAGCAGAACAGGGGCCTCGATCGATTATAATTCACCCCTCCACTTT.

J is TRBJ2-1 and V is TRBV7-6; 9 bases agree with TRBD1. V trimming: 1 base; J trimming: 6 bases; junction bases outside the gene matches: 10. In germline, CDR1 is SGHVS, CDR2 FNYEAQ. The CDR3 is 17 residues long. CDR3 amino acids: CASSLGWDRVLANEQFF. CDR3 in DNA: TGTGCCAGCAGCTTAGGCTGGGACAGGGTTTTAGCCAATGAGCAGTTCTTC.